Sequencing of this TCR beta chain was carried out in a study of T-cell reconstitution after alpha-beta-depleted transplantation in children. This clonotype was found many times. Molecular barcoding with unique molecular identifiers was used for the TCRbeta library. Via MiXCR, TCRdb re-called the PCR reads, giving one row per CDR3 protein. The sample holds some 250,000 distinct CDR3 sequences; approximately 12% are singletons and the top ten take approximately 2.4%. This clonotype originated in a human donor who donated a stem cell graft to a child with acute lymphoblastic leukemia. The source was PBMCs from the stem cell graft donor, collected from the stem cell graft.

The CDR3 DNA reads TGTGCCAGCAGTGAAGGGACAGGGGGCATAGATACGCAGTATTTT. Its translation is CASSEGTGGIDTQYF. This chain joins TRBV6-4 and TRBJ2-3; 12 bases align to TRBD1. CDR3 length: 15 residues. V was clipped by 3 bases and J by 5 bases; unmatched bases: 3. Germline V gene lookup returns CDR1 MRHNA and CDR2 SNTAGT.